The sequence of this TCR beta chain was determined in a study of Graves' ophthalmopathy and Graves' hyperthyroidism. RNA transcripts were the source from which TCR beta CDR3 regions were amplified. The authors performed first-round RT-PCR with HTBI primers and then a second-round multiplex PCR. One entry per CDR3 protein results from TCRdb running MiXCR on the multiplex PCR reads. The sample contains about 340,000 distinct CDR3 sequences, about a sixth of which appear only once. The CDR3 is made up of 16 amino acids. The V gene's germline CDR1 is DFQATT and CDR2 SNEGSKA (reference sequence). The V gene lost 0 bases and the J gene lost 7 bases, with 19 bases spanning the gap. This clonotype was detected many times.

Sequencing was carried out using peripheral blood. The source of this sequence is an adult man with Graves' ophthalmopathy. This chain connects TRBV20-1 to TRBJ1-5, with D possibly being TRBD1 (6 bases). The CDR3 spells CSARDTGGAGDQPQHF. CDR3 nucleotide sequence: TGCAGTGCTAGAGATACCGGAGGGGCAGGGGACCAGCCCCAGCATTTT.